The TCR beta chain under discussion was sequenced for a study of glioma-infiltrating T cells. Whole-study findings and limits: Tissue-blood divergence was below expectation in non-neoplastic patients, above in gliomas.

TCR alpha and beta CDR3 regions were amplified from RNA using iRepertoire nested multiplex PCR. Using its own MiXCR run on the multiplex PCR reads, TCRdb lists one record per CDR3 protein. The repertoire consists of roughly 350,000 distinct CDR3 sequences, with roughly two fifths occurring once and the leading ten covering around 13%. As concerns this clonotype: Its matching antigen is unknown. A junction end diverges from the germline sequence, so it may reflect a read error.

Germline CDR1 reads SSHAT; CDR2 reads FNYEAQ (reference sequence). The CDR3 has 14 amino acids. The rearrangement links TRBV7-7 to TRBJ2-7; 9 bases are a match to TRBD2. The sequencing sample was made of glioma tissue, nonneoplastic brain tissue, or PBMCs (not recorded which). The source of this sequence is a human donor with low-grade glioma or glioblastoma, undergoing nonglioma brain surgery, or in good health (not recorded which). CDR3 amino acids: CASSPGLAPLEQYF. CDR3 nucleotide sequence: TGTGCTAGCAGCCCGGGACTAGCCCCCCTCGAGCAGTACTTC.